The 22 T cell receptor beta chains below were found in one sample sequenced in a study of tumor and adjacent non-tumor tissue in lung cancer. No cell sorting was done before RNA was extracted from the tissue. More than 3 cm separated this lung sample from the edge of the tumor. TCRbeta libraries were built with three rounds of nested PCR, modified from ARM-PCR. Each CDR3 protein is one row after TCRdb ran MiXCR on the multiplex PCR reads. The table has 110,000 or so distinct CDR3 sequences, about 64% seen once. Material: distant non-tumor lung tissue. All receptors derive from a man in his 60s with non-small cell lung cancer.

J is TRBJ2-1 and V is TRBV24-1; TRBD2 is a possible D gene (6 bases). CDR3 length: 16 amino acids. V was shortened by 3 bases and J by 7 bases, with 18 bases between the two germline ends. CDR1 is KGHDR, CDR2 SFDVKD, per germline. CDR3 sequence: CATSDRLPGDGNEQFF. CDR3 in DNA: TGTGCCACCAGTGATCGACTGCCGGGAGATGGGAATGAGCAGTTCTTC.

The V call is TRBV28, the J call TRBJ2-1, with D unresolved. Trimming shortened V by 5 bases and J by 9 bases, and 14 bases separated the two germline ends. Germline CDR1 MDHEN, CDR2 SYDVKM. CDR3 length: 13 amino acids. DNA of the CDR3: TGTGCCAGCAGTACCACTCCGCTCGGTGAGCAGTTCTTC. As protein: CASSTTPLGEQFF.

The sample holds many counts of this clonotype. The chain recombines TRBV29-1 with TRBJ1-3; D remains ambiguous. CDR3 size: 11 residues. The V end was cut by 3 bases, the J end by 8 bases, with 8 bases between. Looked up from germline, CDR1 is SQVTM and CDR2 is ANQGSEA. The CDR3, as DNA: TGCAGCGTTGAGGAGGGTGACACCATATATTTT. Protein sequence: CSVEEGDTIYF.

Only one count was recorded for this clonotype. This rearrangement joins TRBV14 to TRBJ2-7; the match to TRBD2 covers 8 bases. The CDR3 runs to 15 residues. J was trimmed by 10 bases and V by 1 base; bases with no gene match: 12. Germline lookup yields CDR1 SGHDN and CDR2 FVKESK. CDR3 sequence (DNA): TGTGCCAGCAGCCAAGCCCTAGCGGGTGGAAGTGATCAGTACTTC. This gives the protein CASSQALAGGSDQYF. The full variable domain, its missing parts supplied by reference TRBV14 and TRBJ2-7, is EAGVTQFPSHSVIEKGQTVTLRCDPISGHDNLYWYRRVMGKEIKFLLHFVKESKQDESGMPNNRFLAERTGGTYSTLKVQPAELEDSGVYFCASSQALAGGSDQYFGPGTRLTVT.

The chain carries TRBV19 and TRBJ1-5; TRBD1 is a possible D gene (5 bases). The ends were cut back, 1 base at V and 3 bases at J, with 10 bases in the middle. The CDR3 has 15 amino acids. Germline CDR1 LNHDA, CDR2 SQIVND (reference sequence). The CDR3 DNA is TGTGCCAGTAGTATAGGGGGCTTGGTCAATCAGCCCCAGCATTTT. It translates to CASSIGGLVNQPQHF. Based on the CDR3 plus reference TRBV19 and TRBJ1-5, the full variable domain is DGGITQSPKYLFRKEGQNVTLSCEQNLNHDAMYWYRQDPGQGLRLIYYSQIVNDFQKGDIAEGYSVSREKKESFPLTVTSAQKNPTAFYLCASSIGGLVNQPQHFGDGTRLSIL.

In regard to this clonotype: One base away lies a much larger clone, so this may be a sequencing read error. The CDR3 region is CASSYSGQGLYGYIF. The CDR3, as DNA: TGTGCCAGCAGTTACTCGGGACAGGGGCTCTATGGCTACATCTTC. V usage is TRBV6-5 and J usage is TRBJ1-2; 10 positions agree with TRBD1. The CDR3 sequence is 15 residues long. Per the germline V gene, CDR1 is MNHEY and CDR2 is SVGAGI.

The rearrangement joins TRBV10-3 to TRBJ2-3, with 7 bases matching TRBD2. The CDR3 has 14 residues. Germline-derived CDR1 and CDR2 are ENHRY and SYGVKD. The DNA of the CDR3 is TGTACCGTCAGCGCGGGGGACCGCACAGATACGCAGTATTTT. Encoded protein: CTVSAGDRTDTQYF.

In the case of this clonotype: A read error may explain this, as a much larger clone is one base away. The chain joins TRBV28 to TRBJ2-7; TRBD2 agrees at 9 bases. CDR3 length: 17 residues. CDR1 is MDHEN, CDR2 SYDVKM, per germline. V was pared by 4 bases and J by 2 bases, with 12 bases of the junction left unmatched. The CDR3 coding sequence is TGTGCCAGCAGTTCCGGGACTAGCAGGATTCGCACCTACGAGCAGTACTTC. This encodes CASSSGTSRIRTYEQYF.

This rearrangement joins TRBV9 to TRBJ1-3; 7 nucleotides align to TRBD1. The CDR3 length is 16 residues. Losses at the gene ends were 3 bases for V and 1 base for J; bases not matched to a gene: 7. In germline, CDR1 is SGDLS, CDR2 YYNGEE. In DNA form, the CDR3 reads TGTGCCAGCAGCGAAACAGGGGCCGCATCTGGAAACACCATATATTTT. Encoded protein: CASSETGAASGNTIYF.

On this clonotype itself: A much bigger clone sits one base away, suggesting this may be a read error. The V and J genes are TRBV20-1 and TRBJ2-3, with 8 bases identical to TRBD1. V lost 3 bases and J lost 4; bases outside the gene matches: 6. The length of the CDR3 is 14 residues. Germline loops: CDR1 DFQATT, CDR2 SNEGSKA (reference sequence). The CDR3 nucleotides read TGCAGTGCTAGCGGACAGGGCTGGGCAGATACGCAGTATTTT. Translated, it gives CSASGQGWADTQYF.

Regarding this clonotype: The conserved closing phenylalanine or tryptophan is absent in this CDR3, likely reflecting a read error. The CDR3 loop reads CASSVRRGGGELFS. CDR3 in DNA: TGTGCCAGCAGTGTTCGGAGAGGAGGCGGGGAACTGTTTTCT. The rearrangement uses TRBV6-1 and TRBJ2-2; perhaps TRBD2 as D (6 bases). CDR3 size: 14 residues. Germline values: CDR1 MNHNS, CDR2 SASEGT.

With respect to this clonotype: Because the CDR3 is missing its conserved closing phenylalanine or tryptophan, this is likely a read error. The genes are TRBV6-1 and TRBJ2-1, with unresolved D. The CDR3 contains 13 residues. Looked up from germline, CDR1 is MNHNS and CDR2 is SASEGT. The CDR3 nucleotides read TGTGCGAGCAATGCCAGTGCCTACAATGAGCAGTTCTTA. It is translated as CASNASAYNEQFL.

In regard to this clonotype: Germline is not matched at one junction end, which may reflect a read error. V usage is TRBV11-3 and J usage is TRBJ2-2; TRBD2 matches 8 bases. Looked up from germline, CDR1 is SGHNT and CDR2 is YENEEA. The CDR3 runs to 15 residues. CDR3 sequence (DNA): TGTGTCAGCAGCGAAACGGGAGGGGGCACCGGGGAGCTGTTTTTT. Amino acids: CVSSETGGGTGELFF.

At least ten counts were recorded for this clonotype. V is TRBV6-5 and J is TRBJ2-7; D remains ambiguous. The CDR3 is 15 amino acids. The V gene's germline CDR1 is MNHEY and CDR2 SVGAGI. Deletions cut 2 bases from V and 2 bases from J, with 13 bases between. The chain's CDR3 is CASSYAPMGTYEQYF. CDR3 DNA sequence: TGTGCCAGCAGTTACGCCCCTATGGGAACCTACGAGCAGTACTTC.

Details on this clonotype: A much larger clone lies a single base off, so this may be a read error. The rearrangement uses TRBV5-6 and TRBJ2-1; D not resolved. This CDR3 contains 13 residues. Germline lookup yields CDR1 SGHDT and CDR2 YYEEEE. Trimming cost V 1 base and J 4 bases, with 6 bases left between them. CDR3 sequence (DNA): TGTGCCAGCAGCTTGACATGTTACAATGAGCAGTTCTTC. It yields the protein CASSLTCYNEQFF.

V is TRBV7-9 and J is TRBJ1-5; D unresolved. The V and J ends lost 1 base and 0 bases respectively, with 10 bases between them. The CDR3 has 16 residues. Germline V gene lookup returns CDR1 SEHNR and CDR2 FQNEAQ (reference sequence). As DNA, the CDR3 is TGTGCCAGCAGCTTAGATGGGAAAGGTAGCAATCAGCCCCAGCATTTT. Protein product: CASSLDGKGSNQPQHF.

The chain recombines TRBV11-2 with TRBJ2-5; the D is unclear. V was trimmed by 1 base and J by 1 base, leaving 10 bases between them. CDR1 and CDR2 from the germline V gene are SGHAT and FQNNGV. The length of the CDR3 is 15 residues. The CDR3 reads CASSLVGWVQETQYF. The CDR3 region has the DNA TGTGCCAGCAGCTTAGTAGGGTGGGTCCAAGAGACCCAGTACTTC.

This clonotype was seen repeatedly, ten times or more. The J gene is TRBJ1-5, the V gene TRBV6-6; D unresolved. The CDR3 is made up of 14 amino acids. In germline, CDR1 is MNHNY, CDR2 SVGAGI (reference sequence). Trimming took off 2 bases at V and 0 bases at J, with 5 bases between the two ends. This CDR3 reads CASSYGDSNQPQHF. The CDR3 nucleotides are TGTGCCAGCAGTTACGGGGATAGCAATCAGCCCCAGCATTTT.

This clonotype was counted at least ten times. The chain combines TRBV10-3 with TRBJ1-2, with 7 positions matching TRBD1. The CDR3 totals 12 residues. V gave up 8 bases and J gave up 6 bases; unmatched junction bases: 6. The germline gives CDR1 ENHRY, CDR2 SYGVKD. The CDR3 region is CAILGQDNGYTF. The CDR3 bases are TGTGCCATCTTAGGACAGGACAATGGCTACACCTTC.

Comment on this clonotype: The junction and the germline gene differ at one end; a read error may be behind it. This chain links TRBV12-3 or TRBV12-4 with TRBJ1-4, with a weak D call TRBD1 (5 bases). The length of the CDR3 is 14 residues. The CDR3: CANSLSGFGEKLFF. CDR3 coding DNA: TGTGCCAACAGTTTGTCAGGGTTTGGTGAAAAGCTCTTTTTT.

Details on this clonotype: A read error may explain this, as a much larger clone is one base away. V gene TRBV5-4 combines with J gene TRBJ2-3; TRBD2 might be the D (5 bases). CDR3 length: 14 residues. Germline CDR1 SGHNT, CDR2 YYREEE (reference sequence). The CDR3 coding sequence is TGTGCCAACAGCTTCGAGGGCCCAACAGATACGCAGTATTTT. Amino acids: CANSFEGPTDTQYF.

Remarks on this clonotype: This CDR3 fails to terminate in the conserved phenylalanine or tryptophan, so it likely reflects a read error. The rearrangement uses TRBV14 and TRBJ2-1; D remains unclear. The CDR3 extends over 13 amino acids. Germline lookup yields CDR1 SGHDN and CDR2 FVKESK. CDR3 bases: TGTGCCATCAGCCCCAACTTAAACAATGAGCAGTTCCTC. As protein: CAISPNLNNEQFL.